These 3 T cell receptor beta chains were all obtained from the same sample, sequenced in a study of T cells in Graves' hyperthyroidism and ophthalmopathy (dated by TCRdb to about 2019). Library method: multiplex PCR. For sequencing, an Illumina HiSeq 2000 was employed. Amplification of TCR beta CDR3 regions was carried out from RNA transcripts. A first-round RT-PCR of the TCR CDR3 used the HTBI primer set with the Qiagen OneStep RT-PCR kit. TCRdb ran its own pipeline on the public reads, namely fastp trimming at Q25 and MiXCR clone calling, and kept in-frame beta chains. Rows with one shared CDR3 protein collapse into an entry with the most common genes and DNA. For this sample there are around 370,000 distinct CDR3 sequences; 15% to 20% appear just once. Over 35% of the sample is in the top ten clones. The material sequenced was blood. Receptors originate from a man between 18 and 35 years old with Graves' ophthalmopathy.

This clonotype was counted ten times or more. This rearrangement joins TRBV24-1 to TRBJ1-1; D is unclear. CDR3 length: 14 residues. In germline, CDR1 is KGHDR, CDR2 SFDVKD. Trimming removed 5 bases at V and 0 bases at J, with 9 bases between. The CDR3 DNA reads TGTGCCACCAGTGGAGGCGGCATGAACACTGAAGCTTTCTTT. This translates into CATSGGGMNTEAFF.

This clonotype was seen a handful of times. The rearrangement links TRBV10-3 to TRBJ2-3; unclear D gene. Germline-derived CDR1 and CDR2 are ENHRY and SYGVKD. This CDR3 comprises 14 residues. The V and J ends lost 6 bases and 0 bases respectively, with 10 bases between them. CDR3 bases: TGTGCCATCAGAGAGCGCCAGAGCACAGATACGCAGTATTTT. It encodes CAIRERQSTDTQYF.

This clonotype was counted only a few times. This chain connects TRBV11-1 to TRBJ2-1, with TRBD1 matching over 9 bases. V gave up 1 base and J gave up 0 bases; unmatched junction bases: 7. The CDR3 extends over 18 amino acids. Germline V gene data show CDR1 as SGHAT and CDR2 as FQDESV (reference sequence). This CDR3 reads CASSLEQGAPSSYNEQFF. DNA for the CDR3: TGTGCCAGCAGCTTAGAACAGGGGGCCCCGAGCTCCTACAATGAGCAGTTCTTC.